This TCR beta chain was recorded in a study of beta chain features in type 1 diabetes. Study at large: Cell yields, gender and age were similar in healthy donors and patients.

Concerning this clone itself: No antigen is known for it.

Each donor gave one heparinised blood draw averaging about 110 mL. The CDR3 length is 17 residues. Trimming removed 2 bases from V and 0 bases from J; junction bases left unmatched: 4. CDR1 and CDR2 from the germline V gene are SGHDN and FVKESK. All of the isolated RNA was reverse transcribed, so expressed TCRB transcripts were sequenced. Libraries were prepared by immunoSEQ multiplex PCR; TCRdb keeps only in-frame clonotypes and omits some of them. The sample yields around 600,000 clones, approximately 13% seen once. The study's findings and limits: Shortening of TCRB CDR3s, moderate but significant, appeared in all four CD4+ subsets of Type 1 diabetes patients.

What was sequenced was naive CD4+ T cells from blood. The sequence was collected from a man aged 25 to 40 with type 1 diabetes. The chain combines TRBV14 with TRBJ2-3; 11 nucleotides align to TRBD2. CDR3 DNA sequence: TGTGCCAGCAGCCAAACGAGGACTAGCGGGAGCACAGATACGCAGTATTTT. Protein product: CASSQTRTSGSTDTQYF.